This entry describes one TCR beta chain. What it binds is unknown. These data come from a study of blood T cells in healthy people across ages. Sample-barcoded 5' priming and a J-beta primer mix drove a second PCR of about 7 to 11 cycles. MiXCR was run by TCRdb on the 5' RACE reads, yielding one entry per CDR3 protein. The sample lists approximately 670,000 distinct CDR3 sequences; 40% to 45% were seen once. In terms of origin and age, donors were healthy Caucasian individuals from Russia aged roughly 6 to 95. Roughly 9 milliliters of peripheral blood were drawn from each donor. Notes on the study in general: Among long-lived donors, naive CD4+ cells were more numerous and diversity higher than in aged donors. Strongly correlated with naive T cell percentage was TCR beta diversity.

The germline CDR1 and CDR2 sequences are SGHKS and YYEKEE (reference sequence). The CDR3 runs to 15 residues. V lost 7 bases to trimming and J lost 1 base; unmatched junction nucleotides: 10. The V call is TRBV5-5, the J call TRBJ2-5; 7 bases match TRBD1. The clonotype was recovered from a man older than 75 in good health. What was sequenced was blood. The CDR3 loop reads CASLRATGAQETQYF. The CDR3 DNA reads TGTGCCAGCTTACGGGCCACAGGGGCCCAAGAGACCCAGTACTTC. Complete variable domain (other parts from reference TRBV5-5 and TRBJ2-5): DAGVTQSPTHLIKTRGQQVTLRCSPISGHKSVSWYQQVLGQGPQFIFQYYEKEERGRGNFPDRFSARQFPNYSSELNVNALLLGDSALYLCASLRATGAQETQYFGPGTRLLVL.